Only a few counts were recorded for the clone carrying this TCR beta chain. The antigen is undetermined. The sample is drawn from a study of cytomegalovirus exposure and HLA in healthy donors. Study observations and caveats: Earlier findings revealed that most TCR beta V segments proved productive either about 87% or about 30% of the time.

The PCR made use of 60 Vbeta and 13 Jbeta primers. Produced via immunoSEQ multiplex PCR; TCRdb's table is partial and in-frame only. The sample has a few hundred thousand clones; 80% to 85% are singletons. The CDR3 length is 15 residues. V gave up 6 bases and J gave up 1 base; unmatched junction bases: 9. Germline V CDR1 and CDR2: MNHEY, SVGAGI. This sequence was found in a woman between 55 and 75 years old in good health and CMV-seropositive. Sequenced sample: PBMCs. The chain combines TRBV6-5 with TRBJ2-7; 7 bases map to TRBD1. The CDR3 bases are TGTGCCAGCAGACCCATCGACAGGGTTTCCTACGAGCAGTACTTC. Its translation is CASRPIDRVSYEQYF.